The T cell receptor (beta chain) under discussion was sequenced for a study of shared clonotypes between healthy human individuals. Every subset's genomic DNA went evenly onto several immunoSEQ plates. This table comes from immunoSEQ multiplex PCR, and its TCRdb copy is limited to in-frame clones, with some not included. The sample lists 2 million to 2.5 million clones, 85% to 95% seen once, with more than 0.1% in the top ten. The clonotype comes from a man in his late teens or twenties in good health. Sequencing used naive CD4+ T cells sorted from blood. Stated subset: CD45RA+ positively selected.

CDR3: CATKDSGGHIQYF. The CDR3 region has the DNA TGTGCCACCAAAGATAGCGGGGGACACATTCAGTACTTC. The chain employs TRBV15 and TRBJ2-4; 9 nucleotides align to TRBD2. The V segment lost 7 bases and the J segment 8 bases; nucleotides outside the gene matches: 6. Germline V CDR1 and CDR2: LNHNV, YYDKDF (reference sequence). The CDR3 totals 13 residues.